The present T cell receptor (beta chain) was sequenced within a study of T cell responses to AZD1222 COVID-19 vaccine. In germline, CDR1 is SNHLY, CDR2 FYNNEI. The CDR3 totals 13 residues. Trimming took off 2 bases at V and 4 bases at J, with 8 bases between the two ends. The table came from immunoSEQ multiplex PCR; TCRdb's copy has only in-frame clones and leaves some out. The repertoire holds 150,000 to 200,000 clones, approximately 93% seen once, with 0.95% to 1.1% in the top ten. The starting material was peripheral blood, obtained 28 days after the second AZD1222 dose. The sequence was obtained from an adult who received the AZD1222 COVID-19 vaccine. This chain links TRBV2 with TRBJ2-5, with D hard to call. The CDR3 loop reads CASSEIKGETQYF. CDR3 DNA sequence: TGTGCCAGCAGTGAAATAAAGGGAGAGACCCAGTACTTC.